Listed here are 28 T cell receptor beta chains from one sample, sequenced in a study of T cells in Graves' hyperthyroidism and ophthalmopathy. The source material, RNA transcripts, was used to amplify TCR beta CDR3 regions. With the HTBI primer set, the TCR CDR3 went through a first round of RT-PCR. MiXCR was run by TCRdb on the multiplex PCR reads, yielding one entry per CDR3 protein. Among around 600,000 distinct CDR3 sequences listed, about 14% were seen once. Material for sequencing was blood. The source is a woman aged 45 to 65 with Graves' ophthalmopathy.

This clonotype was found many times. The gene calls are TRBV7-2 and TRBJ1-1; D not certain. The V gene lost 8 bases and the J gene lost 0 bases, with 13 bases spanning the gap. The CDR3 is 14 amino acids. CDR1 SGHTA and CDR2 FQGNSA come from the germline V gene. The CDR3 nucleotides are TGTGCCAGCCCTCGGTACGAGATGAACACTGAAGCTTTCTTT. This encodes CASPRYEMNTEAFF. Combining the CDR3 with reference TRBV7-2 and TRBJ1-1 gives the whole variable domain GAGVSQSPSNKVTEKGKDVELRCDPISGHTALYWYRQSLGQGLEFLIYFQGNSAPDKSGLPSDRFSAERTGGSVSTLTIQRTQQEDSAVYLCASPRYEMNTEAFFGQGTRLTVV.

The J gene is TRBJ2-1, the V gene TRBV6-9, with TRBD2 matching 7 bases. The CDR3 sequence is 15 residues long. Germline assignment: CDR1 MNHGY and CDR2 SVAAGI. The trim removed 3 bases at V and 9 bases at J, leaving 11 bases unmatched. DNA of the CDR3: TGTGCCAGCAGTTACTACGGGAGGTCCATAGCTGAGCAGTTCTTC. It translates to CASSYYGRSIAEQFF.

This clonotype has at least ten counts. V gene TRBV30 combines with J gene TRBJ1-1, with a tentative D call TRBD1 (5 bases). The CDR3 totals 13 residues. Trimming cost V 6 bases and J 0 bases, with 11 bases left between them. Looked up from germline, CDR1 is GTSNPN and CDR2 is SVGIG (reference sequence). The CDR3, as DNA: TGTGCCTGTGGACACGGCATGAACACTGAAGCTTTCTTT. Residues: CACGHGMNTEAFF.

This clonotype has at least ten counts. This sequence joins TRBV6-1 and TRBJ1-1; possibly TRBD1 for D (5 bases). CDR1 MNHNS and CDR2 SASEGT come from the germline V gene. This CDR3 region has 12 residues. Trimming removed 6 bases at V and 11 bases at J, with 16 bases between. Here the CDR3 reads CASSAGFSDAFF. As DNA, the CDR3 is TGTGCCAGCAGCGCAGGGTTTTCGGATGCTTTCTTT.

This clonotype was picked up many times. The chain joins TRBV28 to TRBJ2-1; D is perhaps TRBD1 (5 bases). The V end lost 4 bases, the J end lost 9 bases, and 13 bases lay between the germline ends. The CDR3 consists of 13 residues. Germline CDR1 reads MDHEN; CDR2 reads SYDVKM. CDR3 region: CASSYYRGGEQFF. CDR3 coding DNA: TGTGCCAGCAGTTACTATAGGGGTGGTGAGCAGTTCTTC.

The J gene is TRBJ2-3, the V gene TRBV4-3; D is unresolved. Between the trimmed V and J ends, which lost 3 bases and 0 bases, there was a span of 10 bases. This CDR3 comprises 15 residues. Germline CDR1 LGHNA, CDR2 YSLEER. Here the CDR3 DNA reads TGCGCCAGCAGCCATCAAGGCGGTAGCACAGATACGCAGTATTTT. It specifies CASSHQGGSTDTQYF.

This clonotype was seen only a few times. This chain uses TRBV27 with TRBJ2-2, with D possibly being TRBD2 (6 bases). Looked up from germline, CDR1 is MNHEY and CDR2 is SMNVEV (reference sequence). Trimming left V 3 bases short and J 8 bases short, with 13 bases between. The CDR3 has 14 residues. The CDR3 spells CASSFVPGTGELFF. The CDR3 DNA reads TGTGCCAGCAGTTTTGTCCCAGGGACTGGGGAGCTGTTTTTT.

About this clonotype itself: This sequence may be a read error, since a much larger clone differs from it by one base. The V call is TRBV20-1, the J call TRBJ2-5, with D maybe TRBD1 (7 bases). The CDR3 is 14 residues long. V lost 5 bases to trimming and J lost 5 bases, with 18 bases between them. The V gene's germline CDR1 is DFQATT and CDR2 SNEGSKA (reference sequence). The CDR3 DNA follows: TGCAGTGCTGGGGCGGGACAGAGTTATGAGACCCAGTACTTC. Encoded protein: CSAGAGQSYETQYF.

This clonotype was detected only a few times. The chain recombines TRBV20-1 with TRBJ2-7, with 9 positions matching TRBD2. The ends lost 3 bases at V and 2 bases at J; junction bases unmatched: 2. In germline, CDR1 is DFQATT, CDR2 SNEGSKA (reference sequence). The CDR3 has 13 residues. This chain's CDR3 is CSASLAGTYEQYF. The CDR3, as DNA: TGCAGTGCTAGTCTAGCGGGGACCTACGAGCAGTACTTC.

This clonotype showed up many times. J is TRBJ2-7 and V is TRBV28; 7 bases match TRBD1. With V trimmed by 5 bases and J by 2 bases, 9 bases remained unmatched. Germline loops: CDR1 MDHEN, CDR2 SYDVKM. The CDR3 runs to 15 residues. In DNA form, the CDR3 reads TGTGCCAGCAGTGAGACCGGGACAGATCCCTACGAGCAGTACTTC. It codes for CASSETGTDPYEQYF.

A remark on this clonotype: A read error is possible here, since a much larger clone lies one base away. The chain combines TRBV6-1 with TRBJ2-1; possible D gene TRBD2, 6 bases. Trimming shortened V by 7 bases and J by 6 bases, and 16 bases separated the two germline ends. In germline, CDR1 is MNHNS, CDR2 SASEGT. CDR3 length equals 14 residues. DNA of the CDR3: TGTGCCAGCACCGAGGCGGGACGGGGCAATGAGCAGTTCTTC. As protein: CASTEAGRGNEQFF.

A few counts support this clonotype. The chain is built from TRBV7-9 and TRBJ2-5; D is undetermined. V was clipped by 3 bases and J by 4 bases, with 15 bases between them. The length of the CDR3 is 15 residues. Germline lookup yields CDR1 SEHNR and CDR2 FQNEAQ (reference sequence). CDR3 sequence: CASSFLADWRETQYF. The CDR3 DNA reads TGTGCCAGCAGCTTTCTGGCGGATTGGCGAGAGACCCAGTACTTC.

This clonotype occurred a few times. A much larger clone sits a single nucleotide away, making a read error possible. This chain uses TRBV3-1 with TRBJ2-2; unclear D gene. V was clipped by 4 bases and J by 8 bases, with 8 bases between them. This CDR3 region has 12 residues. CDR1 LGHDT and CDR2 YNNKEL come from the germline V gene (reference sequence). The chain's CDR3 is CASSLQNGELFF. DNA for the CDR3: TGTGCCAGCAGCCTCCAGAATGGGGAGCTGTTTTTT.

This clonotype was recorded at least ten times. The chain uses TRBV12-3 or TRBV12-4 and TRBJ2-5; D is ambiguous. The CDR3 totals 14 residues. Trimming left V 6 bases short and J 0 bases short, with 11 bases between. The CDR3 sequence: CASRPTGHQETQYF. CDR3 in DNA: TGTGCCAGCAGACCGACGGGTCACCAAGAGACCCAGTACTTC.

As to this clonotype: A much larger clone sits a single nucleotide away, making a read error possible. The chain carries TRBV7-2 and TRBJ2-5, with 8 nucleotides matching TRBD2. The V gene's germline CDR1 is SGHTA and CDR2 FQGNSA. The CDR3 covers 15 residues. The CDR3 reads CATTAREGLWETRYF. DNA for the CDR3: TGTGCCACAACGGCCCGGGAGGGCCTCTGGGAGACCCGGTACTTC.

The rearrangement uses TRBV6-5 and TRBJ2-1; TRBD1 aligns across 7 bases. The CDR3 covers 16 residues. Germline V gives CDR1 MNHEY, CDR2 SVGAGI. J lost 1 base, V lost 2 bases, and 5 bases had no gene match. CDR3 DNA sequence: TGTGCCAGCAGTTACCCGGACAGGATTTCCTACAATGAGCAGTTCTTC. This sequence encodes CASSYPDRISYNEQFF.

Many counts were recorded for this clonotype. The genes are TRBV30 and TRBJ2-7; 8 bases line up with TRBD1. Germline lookup yields CDR1 GTSNPN and CDR2 SVGIG (reference sequence). V gave up 6 bases and J gave up 3 bases; unmatched junction bases: 7. CDR3 length: 13 residues. CDR3 in DNA: TGTGCCTGTATAGGACAGGGAATCTACGAGCAGTACTTC. This encodes CACIGQGIYEQYF. The whole variable domain, remainder taken from reference TRBV30 and TRBJ2-7, is SQTIHQWPATLVQPVGSPLSLECTVEGTSNPNLYWYRQAAGRGLQLLFYSVGIGQISSEVPQNLSASRPQDRQFILSSKKLLLSDSGFYLCACIGQGIYEQYFGPGTRLTVT.

This clonotype was seen at least ten times. This chain uses TRBV6-1 with TRBJ1-2; tentatively, D is TRBD1 (6 bases). Trimming cost V 7 bases and J 4 bases, with 16 bases left between them. The CDR3 loop spans 14 amino acids. Looked up from germline, CDR1 is MNHNS and CDR2 is SASEGT. Here the CDR3 DNA reads TGTGCCAGCACCCCAGTGGGGGCGACCTATGGCTACACCTTC. It codes for CASTPVGATYGYTF.

This clonotype has more than one count but fewer than ten. The rearrangement uses TRBV27 and TRBJ1-5, with 7 bases matching TRBD1. Trimming took 8 bases from V and 4 from J; bases not matched to a gene: 8. Germline assignment: CDR1 MNHEY and CDR2 SMNVEV (reference sequence). There are 14 residues in the CDR3. This CDR3 is CASRTGQTNQPQHF. CDR3 in DNA: TGTGCCAGCCGGACAGGACAGACGAATCAGCCCCAGCATTTT.

This clonotype appeared many times. This sequence joins TRBV20-1 and TRBJ2-3; possible D gene TRBD1, 5 bases. The CDR3 is 12 residues long. The V gene lost 4 bases and the J gene lost 2 bases, with 7 bases spanning the gap. Germline V CDR1 and CDR2: DFQATT, SNEGSKA (reference sequence). CDR3 nucleotides: TGCAGTGCTATGGGGCCCACAGATACGCAGTATTTT. This gives the protein CSAMGPTDTQYF.

The chain has TRBV10-3 and TRBJ1-2; perhaps TRBD1 as D (5 bases). There are 16 residues in the CDR3. V lost 2 bases and J lost 4, with 17 bases in between. Germline V gives CDR1 ENHRY, CDR2 SYGVKD. The CDR3: CAISEPPRGTSYGYTF. CDR3 in DNA: TGTGCCATCAGTGAGCCCCCCCGGGGCACTAGCTATGGCTACACCTTC.

V gene TRBV6-2 or TRBV6-3 combines with J gene TRBJ1-2; D is possibly TRBD1 (6 bases). The CDR3 loop spans 12 amino acids. Trimming cost V 9 bases and J 8 bases, with 16 bases left between them. Germline V gene data show CDR1 as MNHEY and CDR2 as SVGEGT. Here the CDR3 DNA reads TGTGCCAGTGCATCTACAGGGTACGGCTACACCTTC. Its translation: CASASTGYGYTF.

This clonotype showed up many times. This CDR3 is CASSFLVGQTPSEQYF. The DNA for the CDR3 is TGTGCCAGCAGCTTTCTCGTAGGGCAGACGCCTAGCGAGCAGTACTTC. The chain uses TRBV7-9 and TRBJ2-7, with D unresolved. Germline V gives CDR1 SEHNR, CDR2 FQNEAQ (reference sequence). V was clipped by 3 bases and J by 6 bases, with 21 bases between them. This CDR3 has 16 amino acids.

CDR3 region: CASSLGQTAQETQYF. CDR3 DNA sequence: TGCGCCAGCAGCTTGGGACAAACAGCCCAAGAGACCCAGTACTTC. The genes are TRBV5-1 and TRBJ2-5; D remains unclear. CDR3 length: 15 residues. Germline V lookup: CDR1 SGHRS, CDR2 YFSETQ. Between the trimmed V and J ends, which lost 0 bases and 1 base, there was a span of 10 bases.

Remarks on this clonotype: One end of the junction fails to match germline, which may point to a read error. This chain links TRBV30 with TRBJ2-1; 8 bases line up with TRBD2. CDR3 length: 17 residues. The germline CDR1 and CDR2 sequences are GTSNPN and SVGIG (reference sequence). The CDR3 DNA reads TGTGCCTGGAGTGTACTTTCCCTAGCGGGTTTTAACAATGAGCAGCTCTTC. Its translation: CAWSVLSLAGFNNEQLF.

The chain links TRBV7-9 to TRBJ2-5; 11 bases are shared with TRBD2. The CDR3 spans 16 residues. Germline loops: CDR1 SEHNR, CDR2 FQNEAQ (reference sequence). V was pared by 1 base and J by 3 bases, with 4 bases of the junction left unmatched. The CDR3 DNA reads TGTGCCAGCAGCTTAGAGGCACTAGCGGGAGAAGAGACCCAGTACTTC. Amino acid sequence: CASSLEALAGEETQYF.

V gene TRBV5-6 combines with J gene TRBJ2-7; no firm D call. The germline gives CDR1 SGHDT, CDR2 YYEEEE. This CDR3 has 12 amino acids. Trimming removed 0 bases at V and 7 bases at J, with 8 bases between. The CDR3 DNA reads as TGTGCCAGCAGCTTGGGGGTGGAAGAGCAGTACTTC. Encoded protein: CASSLGVEEQYF. The full variable domain, rest sourced from reference TRBV5-6 and TRBJ2-7, is DAGVTQSPTHLIKTRGQQVTLRCSPKSGHDTVSWYQQALGQGPQFIFQYYEEEERQRGNFPDRFSGHQFPNYSSELNVNALLLGDSALYLCASSLGVEEQYFGPGTRLTVT.

Turning to this clonotype: This may be a read error, as it is one base from a much larger clone. The chain has TRBV7-6 and TRBJ2-7; D perhaps matches TRBD2 (5 bases). V gave up 5 bases and J gave up 3 bases, with 11 bases separating them. The CDR3 runs to 13 residues. The germline CDR1 and CDR2 sequences are SGHVS and FNYEAQ. CDR3 amino acids: CASSPMGSYEQYF. The DNA of the CDR3 is TGTGCCAGCAGCCCTATGGGGAGCTACGAGCAGTACTTC.